This entry is about one T cell receptor beta chain. This entry is derived from a study of T cells expressing NK-cell markers. Study context: The authors derived TCR beta repertoires from sorted CD3+CD56+NKG2C+, CD3+CD56+NKG2C- and CD3+CD56-NKG2C+ T cells.

The germline gives CDR1 DFQATT, CDR2 SNEGSKA (reference sequence). The CDR3 is 14 amino acids. Template switching by 5'RACE with UMIs generated the TCR beta cDNA. TCRdb re-called the 5' RACE reads and shows each CDR3 protein once, DNA omitted. The sample totals about 540,000 distinct CDR3 sequences. The sequence was collected from a man aged 18 to 29 in good health. The specimen sequenced was blood T cells: a sorted CD56 or NKG2C T cell subset, CD4+ or CD8+ T cells, or bulk PBMC T cells (not recorded which). This chain connects TRBV20-1 to TRBJ2-5; with no DNA, the TCRdb D assignment of TRBD1 cannot be verified. The CDR3 is CSATPRAFGETQYF.